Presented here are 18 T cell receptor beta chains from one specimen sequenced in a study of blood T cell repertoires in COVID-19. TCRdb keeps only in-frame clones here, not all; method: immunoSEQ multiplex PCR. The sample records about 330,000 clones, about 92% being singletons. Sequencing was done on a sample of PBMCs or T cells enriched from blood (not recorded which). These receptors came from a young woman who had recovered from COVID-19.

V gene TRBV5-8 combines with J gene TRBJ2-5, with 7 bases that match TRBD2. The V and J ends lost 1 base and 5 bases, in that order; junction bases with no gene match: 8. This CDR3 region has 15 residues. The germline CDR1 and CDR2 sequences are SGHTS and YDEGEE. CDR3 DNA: TGTGCCAGCAGCTTGTTTAAGTTGGGAGGGGAGACCCAGTACTTC. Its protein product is CASSLFKLGGETQYF.

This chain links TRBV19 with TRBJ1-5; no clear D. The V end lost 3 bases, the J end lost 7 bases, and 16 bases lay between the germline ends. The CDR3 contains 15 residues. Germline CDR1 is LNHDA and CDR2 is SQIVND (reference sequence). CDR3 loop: CASSMEGGLWQPQHF. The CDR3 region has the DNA TGTGCCAGTAGTATGGAGGGAGGATTATGGCAGCCCCAGCATTTT.

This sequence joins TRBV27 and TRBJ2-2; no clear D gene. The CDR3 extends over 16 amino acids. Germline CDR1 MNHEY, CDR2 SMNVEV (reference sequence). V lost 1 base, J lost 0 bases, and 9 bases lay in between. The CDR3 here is CASSLFAVPNTGELFF. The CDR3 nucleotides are TGTGCCAGCAGTTTATTCGCAGTTCCGAACACCGGGGAGCTGTTTTTT.

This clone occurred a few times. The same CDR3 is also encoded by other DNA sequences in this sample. The CDR3 protein is CAISEAGNTEAFF. The CDR3 DNA sequence: TGTGCCATCAGTGAGGCCGGGAACACTGAAGCTTTCTTT. V gene TRBV10-3 combines with J gene TRBJ1-1, with D unclear. This CDR3 comprises 13 residues. V was shortened by 2 bases and J by 1 base, with 5 bases between the two germline ends. CDR1 and CDR2 from the germline V gene are ENHRY and SYGVKD.

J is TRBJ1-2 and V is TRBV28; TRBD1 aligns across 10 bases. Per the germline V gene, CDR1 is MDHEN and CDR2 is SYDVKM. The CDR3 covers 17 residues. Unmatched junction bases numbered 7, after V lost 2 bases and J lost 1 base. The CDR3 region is CASSLPGQGVGNYGYTF. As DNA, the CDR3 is TGTGCCAGCAGTTTACCAGGACAGGGGGTCGGTAACTATGGCTACACCTTC.

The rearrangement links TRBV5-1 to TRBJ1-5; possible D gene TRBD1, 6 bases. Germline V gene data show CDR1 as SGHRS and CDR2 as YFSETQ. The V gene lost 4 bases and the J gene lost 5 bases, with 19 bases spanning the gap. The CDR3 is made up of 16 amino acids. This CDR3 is CASSLSGARGYQPQHF. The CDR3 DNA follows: TGCGCCAGCAGCCTATCAGGGGCCCGCGGGTATCAGCCCCAGCATTTT.

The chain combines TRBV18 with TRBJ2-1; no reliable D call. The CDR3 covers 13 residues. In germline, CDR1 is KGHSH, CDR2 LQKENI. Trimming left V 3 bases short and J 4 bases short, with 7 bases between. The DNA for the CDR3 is TGTGCCAGCTCACCGCCGACATACAATGAGCAGTTCTTC. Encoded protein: CASSPPTYNEQFF.

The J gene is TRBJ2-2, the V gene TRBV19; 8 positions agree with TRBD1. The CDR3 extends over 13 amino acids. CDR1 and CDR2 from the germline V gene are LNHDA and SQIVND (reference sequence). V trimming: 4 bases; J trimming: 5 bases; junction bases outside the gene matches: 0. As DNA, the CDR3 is TGTGCCAGTAGTAGACAGGGGACCGGGGAGCTGTTTTTT. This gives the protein CASSRQGTGELFF.

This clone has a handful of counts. CDR3 bases: TGTGCCAGCAGCCATGCCCGGCGGGGAGGAAAAGGCTACACCTTC. Translating it yields CASSHARRGGKGYTF. The chain combines TRBV3-1 (or the pseudogene TRBV3-2) with TRBJ1-2; no firm D call. V dropped 3 bases and J dropped 8 bases, with 19 bases sitting between them. The CDR3 has 15 amino acids. Per the germline V gene, CDR1 is LGHDT and CDR2 is YNNKEL (reference sequence).

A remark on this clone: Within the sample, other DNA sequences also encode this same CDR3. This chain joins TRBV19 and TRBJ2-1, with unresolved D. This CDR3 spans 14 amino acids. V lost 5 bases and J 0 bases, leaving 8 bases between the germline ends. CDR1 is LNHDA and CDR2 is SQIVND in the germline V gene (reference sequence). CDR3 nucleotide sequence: TGTGCCAGTAGTCCTTCAGGCTCCTACAATGAGCAGTTCTTC. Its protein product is CASSPSGSYNEQFF.

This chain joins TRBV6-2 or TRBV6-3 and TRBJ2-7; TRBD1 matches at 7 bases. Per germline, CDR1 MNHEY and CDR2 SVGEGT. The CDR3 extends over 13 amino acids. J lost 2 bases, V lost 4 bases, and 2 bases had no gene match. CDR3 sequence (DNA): TGTGCCAGCAGTTCGGGACAGACCTACGAGCAGTACTTC. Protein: CASSSGQTYEQYF.

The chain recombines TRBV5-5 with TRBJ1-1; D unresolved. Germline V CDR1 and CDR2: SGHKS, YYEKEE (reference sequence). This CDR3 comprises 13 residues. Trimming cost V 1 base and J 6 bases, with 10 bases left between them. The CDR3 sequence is CASSLQDIAEAFF. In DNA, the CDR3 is TGTGCCAGCAGCTTGCAGGATATCGCTGAAGCTTTCTTT.

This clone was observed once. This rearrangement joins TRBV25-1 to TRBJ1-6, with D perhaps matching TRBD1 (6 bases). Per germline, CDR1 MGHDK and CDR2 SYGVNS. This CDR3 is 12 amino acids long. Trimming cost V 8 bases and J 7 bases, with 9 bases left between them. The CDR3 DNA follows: TGTGCCAGCCAACAGGGAAATTCACCCCTCCACTTT. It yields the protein CASQQGNSPLHF.

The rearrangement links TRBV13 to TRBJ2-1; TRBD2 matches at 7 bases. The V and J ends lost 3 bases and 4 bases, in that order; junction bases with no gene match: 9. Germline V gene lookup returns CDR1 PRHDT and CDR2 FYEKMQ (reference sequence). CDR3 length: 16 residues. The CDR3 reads CASSFPTQRDYNEQFF. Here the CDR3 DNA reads TGTGCCAGCAGCTTCCCAACTCAGCGGGATTACAATGAGCAGTTCTTC. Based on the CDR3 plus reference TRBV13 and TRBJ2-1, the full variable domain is AAGVIQSPRHLIKEKRETATLKCYPIPRHDTVYWYQQGPGQDPQFLISFYEKMQSDKGSIPDRFSAQQFSDYHSELNMSSLELGDSALYFCASSFPTQRDYNEQFFGPGTRLTVL.

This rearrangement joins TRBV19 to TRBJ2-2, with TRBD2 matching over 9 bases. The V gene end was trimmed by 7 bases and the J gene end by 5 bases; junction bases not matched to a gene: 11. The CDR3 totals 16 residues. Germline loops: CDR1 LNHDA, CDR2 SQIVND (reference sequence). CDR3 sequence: CASTVIAGAGTGELFF. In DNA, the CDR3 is TGTGCCAGTACCGTCATAGCGGGAGCGGGAACCGGGGAGCTGTTTTTT.

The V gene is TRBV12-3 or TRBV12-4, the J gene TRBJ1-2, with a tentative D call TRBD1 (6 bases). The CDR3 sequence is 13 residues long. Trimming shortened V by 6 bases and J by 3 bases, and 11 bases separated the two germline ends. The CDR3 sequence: CASSQGFDYGYTF. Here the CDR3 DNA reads TGTGCCAGCAGCCAGGGGTTTGACTATGGCTACACCTTC.

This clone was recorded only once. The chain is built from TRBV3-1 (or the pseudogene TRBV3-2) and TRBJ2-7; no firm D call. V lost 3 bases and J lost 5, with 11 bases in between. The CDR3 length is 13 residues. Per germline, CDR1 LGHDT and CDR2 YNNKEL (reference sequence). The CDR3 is CASSQTLSNEQYF. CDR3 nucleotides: TGTGCCAGCAGCCAGACCCTTAGCAACGAGCAGTACTTC.

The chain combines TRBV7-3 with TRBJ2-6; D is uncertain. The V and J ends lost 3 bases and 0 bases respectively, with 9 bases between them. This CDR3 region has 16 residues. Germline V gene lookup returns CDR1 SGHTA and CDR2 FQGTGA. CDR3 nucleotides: TGTGCCAGCAGCTTCTCCCGCGACTCTGGGGCCAACGTCCTGACTTTC. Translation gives CASSFSRDSGANVLTF. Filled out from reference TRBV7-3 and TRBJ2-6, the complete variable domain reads GAGVSQTPSNKVTEKGKYVELRCDPISGHTALYWYRQSLGQGPEFLIYFQGTGAADDSGLPNDRFFAVRPEGSVSTLKIQRTERGDSAVYLCASSFSRDSGANVLTFGAGSRLTVL.